These 30 T cell receptor beta chains originate from one sample sequenced in a study of blood T cell repertoires in COVID-19. This table comes from immunoSEQ multiplex PCR, and its TCRdb copy is limited to in-frame clones, with some not included. This sample has 80,000 or so clones, with about 92% found just once. Specimen: peripheral blood. The receptors shown here come from a man aged 50-60 years with acute or convalescent COVID-19.

The J gene is TRBJ2-7, the V gene TRBV7-9; 8 bases are shared with TRBD1. The CDR3 length is 12 residues. CDR1 and CDR2 (germline): SEHNR, FQNEAQ (reference sequence). V lost 10 bases to trimming and J lost 2 bases; unmatched junction nucleotides: 4. Here the CDR3 reads CATQGATYEQYF. The CDR3 DNA reads TGTGCCACCCAGGGGGCGACCTACGAGCAGTACTTC.

V usage is TRBV6-5 and J usage is TRBJ2-1, with D tentatively TRBD2 (6 bases). Germline CDR1 reads MNHEY; CDR2 reads SVGAGI. The CDR3 length is 14 residues. Trimming took 0 bases from V and 7 from J, leaving 10 bases between them. The CDR3: CASSYSGSANEQFF. In nucleotides, the CDR3 is TGTGCCAGCAGTTACTCCGGGAGTGCAAATGAGCAGTTCTTC.

The chain couples TRBV3-1 (or the pseudogene TRBV3-2) to TRBJ2-5; D is perhaps TRBD2 (6 bases). Germline V gene data show CDR1 as LGHDT and CDR2 as YNNKEL (reference sequence). This CDR3 spans 18 amino acids. Trimming removed 8 bases at V and 4 bases at J, with 29 bases between. Here the CDR3 DNA reads TGTGCCAGCCCCACACTAATTCTAGGGAGGAGGGATGGAGAGACCCAGTACTTC. It translates to CASPTLILGRRDGETQYF.

The chain recombines TRBV13 with TRBJ2-5; possible D gene TRBD1, 6 bases. Germline-derived CDR1 and CDR2 are PRHDT and FYEKMQ (reference sequence). Trimming stripped 6 bases from V and 3 bases from J, with 14 bases between. This CDR3 is 14 amino acids long. CDR3 residues: CASRYASGEETQYF. The CDR3 nucleotides read TGTGCCAGCAGATACGCCTCAGGGGAAGAGACCCAGTACTTC.

The CDR3 DNA is TGCGCCAGCACCGCACTAGCGGGAGGGGGGATCTACGAGCAGTACTTC. It encodes CASTALAGGGIYEQYF. The chain joins TRBV5-1 to TRBJ2-7; 13 bases match TRBD2. The CDR3 loop spans 16 amino acids. In germline, CDR1 is SGHRS, CDR2 YFSETQ. J was trimmed by 3 bases and V by 6 bases; bases with no gene match: 9.

The chain links TRBV5-6 to TRBJ1-2; 7 bases are a match to TRBD1. Germline CDR1 is SGHDT and CDR2 is YYEEEE. Germline trimming cut 4 bases from V and 6 bases from J; bases unmatched to any gene: 6. The CDR3 runs 13 residues. The CDR3 nucleotides read TGTGCCAGCAGCCCAGACAGGGTTAATGGCTACACCTTC. It encodes CASSPDRVNGYTF. Using reference TRBV5-6 and TRBJ1-2 for the parts outside the CDR3, the full variable domain is DAGVTQSPTHLIKTRGQQVTLRCSPKSGHDTVSWYQQALGQGPQFIFQYYEEEERQRGNFPDRFSGHQFPNYSSELNVNALLLGDSALYLCASSPDRVNGYTFGSGTRLTVV.

The chain joins TRBV5-4 to TRBJ2-7, with TRBD1 matching 8 bases. Trimming took 3 bases from V and 4 from J; bases not matched to a gene: 9. This CDR3 region has 15 residues. Germline V gene lookup returns CDR1 SGHNT and CDR2 YYREEE (reference sequence). The CDR3 protein is CASSYKGQGGYEQYF. The CDR3 DNA follows: TGTGCCAGCAGCTACAAAGGACAGGGAGGATACGAGCAGTACTTC.

CDR3 DNA: TGTGCCAGCAGTGCCCGGGGCGGGAGGGCCGGGACCGGGGAGCTGTTTTTT. Its protein is CASSARGGRAGTGELFF. The chain is built from TRBV27 and TRBJ2-2; 9 nucleotides match TRBD2. CDR1 and CDR2 from the germline V gene are MNHEY and SMNVEV (reference sequence). V was pared by 5 bases and J by 5 bases, with 12 bases of the junction left unmatched. The CDR3 spans 17 residues.

The V and J genes are TRBV10-3 and TRBJ1-1; no definite D call. CDR1 is ENHRY, CDR2 SYGVKD, per germline. Trimming left V 0 bases short and J 1 base short, with 6 bases between. The CDR3 contains 14 residues. CDR3 in DNA: TGTGCCATCAGTGAGTCTGAGCAGAACACTGAAGCTTTCTTT. As protein: CAISESEQNTEAFF.

This chain uses TRBV24-1 with TRBJ2-1, with 14 bases lining up with TRBD2. With V trimmed by 4 bases and J by 7 bases, 5 bases remained unmatched. This CDR3 is built from 16 residues. Germline CDR1 is KGHDR and CDR2 is SFDVKD. The CDR3 DNA reads as TGTGCCACCAGTGAAGCGAGGACTAGCGGGAGGAATGAGCAGTTCTTC. Protein sequence: CATSEARTSGRNEQFF.

The V and J genes are TRBV24-1 and TRBJ2-1, with 11 bases lining up with TRBD2. CDR1 is KGHDR, CDR2 SFDVKD, per germline. The V gene end was trimmed by 4 bases and the J gene end by 0 bases; junction bases not matched to a gene: 13. The CDR3 loop spans 20 amino acids. The CDR3 region is CATSEAAGGTSGSSYNEQFF. CDR3 bases: TGTGCCACCAGTGAAGCGGCCGGTGGGACTAGCGGTAGCTCCTACAATGAGCAGTTCTTC.

V gene TRBV7-2 combines with J gene TRBJ1-2; D remains ambiguous. The germline CDR1 and CDR2 sequences are SGHTA and FQGNSA. Trimming stripped 4 bases from V and 6 bases from J, with 12 bases between. The CDR3 length is 13 residues. The CDR3 protein is CASSSDNRDGYTF. CDR3 in DNA: TGTGCCAGCAGCTCGGATAACAGAGATGGCTACACCTTC.

This clone was seen a single time. The chain combines TRBV2 with TRBJ2-5; D call uncertain. V lost 4 bases, J lost 5 bases, and 5 bases lay in between. The CDR3 extends over 11 amino acids. Per the germline V gene, CDR1 is SNHLY and CDR2 is FYNNEI. In DNA, the CDR3 is TGTGCCAGCAGTGCCCTGGAGACCCAGTACTTC. Residues: CASSALETQYF.

The chain joins TRBV27 to TRBJ2-7; TRBD1 agrees at 10 bases. The germline gives CDR1 MNHEY, CDR2 SMNVEV (reference sequence). V lost 3 bases and J lost 4; bases outside the gene matches: 3. The CDR3 extends over 14 amino acids. The CDR3 here is CASSFRDRGYEQYF. The CDR3 nucleotides read TGTGCCAGCAGTTTTCGGGACAGGGGTTACGAGCAGTACTTC.

The genes are TRBV7-3 and TRBJ2-5; 8 bases fit TRBD1. Germline V gives CDR1 SGHTA, CDR2 FQGTGA. This CDR3 has 14 residues. With 5 bases clipped from V and 4 bases from J, the junction kept 6 bases outside the gene matches. As DNA, the CDR3 is TGTGCCAGCAGCCGGGCAGGGGGCCTAGAGACCCAGTACTTC. Its protein is CASSRAGGLETQYF. Looking up the rest from reference TRBV7-3 and TRBJ2-5 gives the full variable domain: GAGVSQTPSNKVTEKGKYVELRCDPISGHTALYWYRQSLGQGPEFLIYFQGTGAADDSGLPNDRFFAVRPEGSVSTLKIQRTERGDSAVYLCASSRAGGLETQYFGPGTRLLVL.

This chain joins TRBV10-3 and TRBJ2-1; weak D call: TRBD2 (6 bases). CDR3 size: 14 residues. From germline, CDR1 is ENHRY and CDR2 SYGVKD. V was trimmed by 7 bases and J by 7 bases, leaving 17 bases between them. The CDR3, as DNA: TGTGCCATCAAAGGGGACTCCCAGGGAAATGAGCAGTTCTTC. It specifies CAIKGDSQGNEQFF.

Only a few counts were recorded for this clone. The rearrangement joins TRBV9 to TRBJ2-2; no reliable D call. The CDR3 sequence is 14 residues long. CDR1 is SGDLS and CDR2 is YYNGEE in the germline V gene. Trimming left V 1 base short and J 3 bases short, with 7 bases between. This CDR3 reads CASSVTSYTGELFF. The CDR3 DNA is TGTGCCAGCAGCGTAACAAGTTACACCGGGGAGCTGTTTTTT.

This chain links TRBV4-2 with TRBJ1-1; D call uncertain. Germline V gene sequence: CDR1 LGHNA, CDR2 YNFKEQ. V was pared by 0 bases and J by 4 bases, with 9 bases between. This CDR3 contains 14 residues. Written as DNA, the CDR3 is TGTGCCAGCAGCCAAGAACCCTCGGGCACTGAAGCTTTCTTT. It codes for CASSQEPSGTEAFF.

This chain joins TRBV19 and TRBJ2-5; TRBD2 matches 8 bases. With 5 bases clipped from V and 3 bases from J, the junction kept 5 bases outside the gene matches. Germline loops: CDR1 LNHDA, CDR2 SQIVND (reference sequence). CDR3 length: 14 amino acids. CDR3 sequence reads: CASSPSGPKETQYF. CDR3 nucleotides: TGTGCCAGTAGTCCTAGCGGGCCCAAAGAGACCCAGTACTTC.

J is TRBJ2-1 and V is TRBV5-4; weak D call: TRBD1 (6 bases). This CDR3 region has 13 residues. Per the germline V gene, CDR1 is SGHNT and CDR2 is YYREEE (reference sequence). Trimming took off 2 bases at V and 10 bases at J, with 13 bases between the two ends. CDR3 amino acids: CASSFGQRKEQFF. DNA for the CDR3: TGTGCCAGCAGCTTCGGACAGAGGAAGGAGCAGTTCTTC.

This clone was seen a single time. The rearrangement joins TRBV19 to TRBJ2-6; D is ambiguous. This CDR3 has 14 residues. V shed 6 bases and J shed 4 bases, with 10 bases lying between them. Germline CDR1 LNHDA, CDR2 SQIVND (reference sequence). CDR3 in DNA: TGTGCCAGTAGAACATCTCTGGGGGCCAACGTCCTGACTTTC. Its translation: CASRTSLGANVLTF. Combining the CDR3 with reference TRBV19 and TRBJ2-6 gives the whole variable domain DGGITQSPKYLFRKEGQNVTLSCEQNLNHDAMYWYRQDPGQGLRLIYYSQIVNDFQKGDIAEGYSVSREKKESFPLTVTSAQKNPTAFYLCASRTSLGANVLTFGAGSRLTVL.

The chain links TRBV10-1 to TRBJ2-1; 12 bases fit TRBD1. The CDR3 runs to 18 residues. Germline V gene data show CDR1 as WNHNN and CDR2 as SYGVQD (reference sequence). J gave up 4 bases and V 3 bases, and 10 bases lay outside the gene matches. CDR3 amino acids: CASSDTGTGGANYNEQFF. DNA for the CDR3: TGCGCCAGCAGTGACACAGGGACAGGGGGCGCTAATTACAATGAGCAGTTCTTC.

This sequence joins TRBV19 and TRBJ2-2; D possibly corresponds to TRBD1 (5 bases). The CDR3 covers 14 residues. Trimming pared 5 bases from V and 2 bases from J, leaving 9 bases between. Germline CDR1 and CDR2: LNHDA and SQIVND (reference sequence). CDR3 in amino acids: CASSEWGNTGELFF. The CDR3 DNA is TGTGCCAGTAGTGAGTGGGGCAACACCGGGGAGCTGTTTTTT.

The chain combines TRBV7-2 with TRBJ1-2; D is unclear. The CDR3 loop spans 15 amino acids. Germline CDR1 SGHTA, CDR2 FQGNSA. Trimming cost V 1 base and J 4 bases, with 13 bases left between them. CDR3 amino acids: CASSLGHGEGYGYTF. The CDR3 DNA sequence: TGTGCCAGCAGCTTAGGCCACGGGGAAGGCTATGGCTACACCTTC.

V and J are TRBV4-2 and TRBJ2-7, with 10 bases aligning to TRBD2. V was pared by 0 bases and J by 2 bases, with 4 bases of the junction left unmatched. CDR3 length: 16 residues. Germline-derived CDR1 and CDR2 are LGHNA and YNFKEQ. As DNA, the CDR3 is TGTGCCAGCAGCCAAGATTGGAGCGGGAGGGCCTACGAGCAGTACTTC. Residues: CASSQDWSGRAYEQYF.

The rearrangement links TRBV14 to TRBJ2-1, with TRBD2 matching 8 bases. This CDR3 is 16 amino acids long. The junction had 5 bases not matched to a gene; V was cut back by 0 bases and J by 4 bases. The germline CDR1 and CDR2 sequences are SGHDN and FVKESK. CDR3 sequence reads: CASSQDGLAQYNEQFF. Here the CDR3 DNA reads TGTGCCAGCAGCCAAGATGGACTAGCCCAGTACAATGAGCAGTTCTTC.

In DNA form, the CDR3 reads TGTGCCAGCAGTTCCACGGACAGGGGAGGGAACAATGAGCAGTTCTTC. Translation gives CASSSTDRGGNNEQFF. V and J are TRBV6-2 or TRBV6-3 and TRBJ2-1, with 9 bases aligning to TRBD1. Unmatched junction bases numbered 9, after V lost 4 bases and J lost 5 bases. In germline, CDR1 is MNHEY, CDR2 SVGEGT. This CDR3 spans 16 amino acids.

V and J are TRBV7-9 and TRBJ2-1; maybe TRBD2 (7 bases). This CDR3 region has 14 residues. V lost 5 bases, J lost 4 bases, and 12 bases lay in between. CDR1 SEHNR and CDR2 FQNEAQ come from the germline V gene (reference sequence). The CDR3 region is CASSRGRGYNEQFF. In DNA form, the CDR3 reads TGTGCCAGCAGCCGGGGGAGGGGGTACAATGAGCAGTTCTTC.

CDR3 sequence (DNA): TGTGCCAGCAGCGAAACAGGGTTAACTAATGAAAAACTGTTTTTT. As protein: CASSETGLTNEKLFF. The rearrangement joins TRBV7-9 to TRBJ1-4; a weak D match, TRBD1 (6 bases). The CDR3 is 15 residues long. Trimming cost V 5 bases and J 1 base, with 11 bases left between them. Germline V gives CDR1 SEHNR, CDR2 FQNEAQ (reference sequence).

The J gene is TRBJ1-3, the V gene TRBV4-1; 10 bases are a match to TRBD1. Germline V CDR1 and CDR2: MGHRA, YSYEKL. CDR3 size: 17 residues. V shed 3 bases, J shed 0 bases, and the junction held 5 bases outside the gene matches. This CDR3 is CASSHRDRGFSGNTIYF. The CDR3 DNA sequence: TGCGCCAGCAGCCACCGGGACAGGGGATTCTCTGGAAACACCATATATTTT.